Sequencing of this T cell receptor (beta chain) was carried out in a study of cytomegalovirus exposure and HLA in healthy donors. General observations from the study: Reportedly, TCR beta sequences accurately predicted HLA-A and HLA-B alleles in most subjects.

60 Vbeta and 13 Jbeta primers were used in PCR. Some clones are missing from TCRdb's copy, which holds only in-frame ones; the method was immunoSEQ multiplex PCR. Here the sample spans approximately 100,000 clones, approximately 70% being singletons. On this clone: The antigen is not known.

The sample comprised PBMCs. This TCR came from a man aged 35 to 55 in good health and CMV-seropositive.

This CDR3 reads CASSYQGLRAEQYF. The DNA for the CDR3 is TGTGCCAGCAGTTACCAGGGACTGCGAGCAGAGCAGTACTTC. The chain uses TRBV6-6 and TRBJ2-7; tentative D call: TRBD2 (6 bases). Looked up from germline, CDR1 is MNHNY and CDR2 is SVGAGI (reference sequence). The CDR3 has 14 amino acids. V was clipped by 2 bases and J by 7 bases, with 15 bases between them.